These 17 T cell receptor beta chains were sequenced from one sample in a study of spatial heterogeneity in lung cancer. The time point: blood at routine non-recurrence follow-up after resection. TCRdb processed the 5' RACE reads anew with MiXCR; each CDR3 protein has one entry. The sample has under 2,000 distinct CDR3 sequences, about 18% seen once; the top ten hold less than 60%. The sequences come from PBMCs, collected at follow-up. The receptors derive from a male donor with early-stage non-small cell lung cancer.

This clonotype is medium-sized. CDR3 residues: CASRFAPHRGANDEQYF. The CDR3 DNA sequence: TGTGCAAGTCGCTTCGCTCCTCACAGGGGGGCTAACGACGAGCAGTACTTC. V and J are TRBV12-2 and TRBJ2-7; the table's D gene call, TRBD1, was not cross checked with the DNA. TRBV12-2 is recorded as a pseudogene. This CDR3 contains 17 residues.

In this sample, this clonotype is medium-sized. The V call is TRBV7-2, the J call TRBJ2-1; D is uncertain. The CDR3 contains 11 residues. The V gene lost 5 bases and the J gene lost 9 bases, with 8 bases spanning the gap. Germline V gene sequence: CDR1 SGHTA, CDR2 FQGNSA. CDR3: CASSPRSEQFF. The DNA of the CDR3 is TGTGCCAGCAGCCCCCGAAGTGAGCAGTTCTTC. The variable domain in full, with the rest retrieved from reference TRBV7-2 and TRBJ2-1, is GAGVSQSPSNKVTEKGKDVELRCDPISGHTALYWYRQSLGQGLEFLIYFQGNSAPDKSGLPSDRFSAERTGGSVSTLTIQRTQQEDSAVYLCASSPRSEQFFGPGTRLTVL.

This clonotype has at least ten counts. The genes are TRBV5-5 and TRBJ2-2; 9 bases agree with TRBD1. CDR1 SGHKS and CDR2 YYEKEE come from the germline V gene (reference sequence). Trimming at V came to 5 bases and at J to 3 bases, leaving 8 bases not matched to a gene. This CDR3 is 16 amino acids long. In DNA, the CDR3 is TGTGCCAGCAGGAAAGGGACAGGGATCTACACCGGGGAGCTGTTTTTT. Translation: CASRKGTGIYTGELFF.

By sample fraction, this clonotype is medium-sized. The chain links TRBV12-3 or TRBV12-4 to TRBJ2-2; TRBD2 matches 13 bases. With V trimmed by 1 base and J by 7 bases, 3 bases remained unmatched. This CDR3 contains 16 residues. The CDR3 DNA reads TGTGCCAGCAGTTTAGGGACTAGCGGGGGTAACGGGGAGCTGTTTTTT. The encoded protein is CASSLGTSGGNGELFF.

This clonotype was counted ten times or more. This sequence joins TRBV6-1 and TRBJ1-5; the match to TRBD1 covers 8 bases. The germline CDR1 and CDR2 sequences are MNHNS and SASEGT. This CDR3 contains 16 residues. The V gene end was trimmed by 4 bases and the J gene end by 3 bases; junction bases not matched to a gene: 8. Here the CDR3 reads CASSGLDRGTNQPQHF. Here the CDR3 DNA reads TGTGCCAGCAGTGGCCTCGACAGGGGTACCAATCAGCCCCAGCATTTT.

This clonotype is medium-sized. The rearrangement links TRBV7-2 to TRBJ1-3, with D uncertain. The germline V gene encodes CDR1 SGHTA and CDR2 FQGNSA. CDR3 size: 15 residues. Trimming took 4 bases from V and 1 from J, leaving 11 bases between them. The CDR3 nucleotides read TGTGCCAGCAGCTCGACCGACCAATCTGGAAACACCATATATTTT. Translated, it gives CASSSTDQSGNTIYF.

V and J are TRBV30 and TRBJ2-1, with 12 bases lining up with TRBD1. This CDR3 region has 14 residues. V was pared by 7 bases and J by 8 bases, with 9 bases of the junction left unmatched. Germline CDR1 is GTSNPN and CDR2 is SVGIG (reference sequence). The CDR3: CAFQRDRGQDEQFF. DNA of the CDR3: TGTGCCTTCCAACGGGACAGGGGGCAGGATGAGCAGTTCTTC.

This clonotype was counted between two and nine times. The chain couples TRBV9 to TRBJ1-6; 7 bases are shared with TRBD1. The germline V gene has CDR1 SGDLS and CDR2 YYNGEE. The CDR3 sequence is 16 residues long. Losses at the gene ends were 4 bases for V and 4 bases for J; bases not matched to a gene: 8. The CDR3, as DNA: TGTGCCAGCAGCCCAGCCTACAGGGGATATAATTCACCCCTCCACTTT. This gives the protein CASSPAYRGYNSPLHF.

The genes are TRBV19 and TRBJ1-1; D possibly corresponds to TRBD1 (6 bases). Between the trimmed V and J ends, which lost 4 bases and 11 bases, there was a span of 14 bases. Germline CDR1 is LNHDA and CDR2 is SQIVND (reference sequence). The CDR3 has 12 amino acids. The CDR3 DNA reads TGTGCCAGTAGTACAGGGGACTTTACCGCTTTCTTT. Its translation: CASSTGDFTAFF.

This clonotype came up a few times. The chain combines TRBV7-2 with TRBJ1-1; 8 bases are a match to TRBD1. With V trimmed by 1 base and J by 2 bases, 3 bases remained unmatched. Germline-derived CDR1 and CDR2 are SGHTA and FQGNSA. There are 15 residues in the CDR3. The CDR3 bases are TGTGCCAGCAGCTTAGTGCAGGGGGCAAACACTGAAGCTTTCTTT. Its translation: CASSLVQGANTEAFF.

This clonotype was seen ten or more times. The chain joins TRBV29-1 to TRBJ2-1; TRBD1 is a possible D gene (6 bases). CDR3 length equals 18 residues. With 5 bases removed from V and 6 bases from J, the gap between germline ends came to 29 bases. The germline V gene has CDR1 SQVTM and CDR2 ANQGSEA. The CDR3 here is CSVSPLSAQGAYGNEQFF. The CDR3 nucleotides are TGCAGCGTTTCCCCTTTGTCGGCACAGGGAGCGTATGGCAATGAGCAGTTCTTC.

Only one count was recorded for this clonotype. V and J are TRBV6-7 and TRBJ2-3, with a possible D match to TRBD2 (6 bases). TRBV6-7 carries the ORF label, with uncertain function. There are 16 residues in the CDR3. V was shortened by 5 bases and J by 0 bases, with 15 bases between the two germline ends. CDR3 nucleotides: TGTGCCAGCAGTCGGGACTTAATCCCTAGCACAGATACGCAGTATTTT. Translating gives CASSRDLIPSTDTQYF.

This clonotype counts as medium-sized. This chain uses TRBV7-2 with TRBJ2-1; 9 bases are shared with TRBD2. The germline CDR1 and CDR2 sequences are SGHTA and FQGNSA. V dropped 7 bases and J dropped 5; count of bases not matched to a gene: 15. The CDR3 is made up of 17 amino acids. CDR3 sequence (DNA): TGTGCCAGCACCCCCCCGCACAGCGGGGGGCTTCACAATGAGCAGTTCTTC. It encodes CASTPPHSGGLHNEQFF.

J is TRBJ1-1 and V is TRBV5-1; D may be TRBD1 (5 bases). This CDR3 contains 14 residues. The germline CDR1 and CDR2 sequences are SGHRS and YFSETQ. V dropped 2 bases and J dropped 2 bases, with 10 bases sitting between them. The CDR3 reads CASSLGAGNTEAFF. The CDR3 coding sequence is TGCGCCAGCAGCTTAGGGGCAGGAAACACTGAAGCTTTCTTT.

This clonotype rates as medium-sized. J is TRBJ2-7 and V is TRBV6-2 or TRBV6-3; 9 bases line up with TRBD1. The CDR3 runs to 15 residues. Germline V gene data show CDR1 as MNHEY and CDR2 as SVGEGT. V shed 7 bases and J 1 base; nucleotides not matched to a gene: 8. The CDR3 DNA is TGTGCCAGCACCATACTCGGGACAGGGTCCTACGAGCAGTACTTC. It is translated as CASTILGTGSYEQYF.

By proportion, this clonotype is medium-sized. The V call is TRBV18, the J call TRBJ1-1; 9 nucleotides line up with TRBD1. The V segment lost 2 bases and the J segment 0 bases; nucleotides outside the gene matches: 4. Germline V gene lookup returns CDR1 KGHSH and CDR2 LQKENI. This CDR3 is 16 amino acids long. The CDR3 bases are TGTGCCAGCTCACCAGGGACAGGGTCCGTGAACACTGAAGCTTTCTTT. It codes for CASSPGTGSVNTEAFF.

The gene calls are TRBV6-1 and TRBJ2-5, with a tentative D call TRBD2 (7 bases). CDR1 is MNHNS and CDR2 is SASEGT in the germline V gene. V gave up 0 bases and J gave up 5 bases, with 10 bases separating them. This CDR3 contains 14 residues. In DNA, the CDR3 is TGTGCCAGCAGTGAAGCGGGGGGGCCTGAGACCCAGTACTTC. Amino acids: CASSEAGGPETQYF.